The 23 T cell receptor beta chains presented below share a single source sample, sequenced in a study of blood T cell repertoires in COVID-19. The assay was immunoSEQ multiplex PCR, and TCRdb's table has in-frame clones only and misses some. The sample has some 350,000 clones, about 88% seen once. Input material: peripheral blood. The receptor source for this set is a woman between 65 and 79 years old with COVID-19, enrolled during active disease.

The chain carries TRBV5-5 and TRBJ1-4; a weak D match, TRBD1 (6 bases). Germline CDR1 is SGHKS and CDR2 is YYEKEE (reference sequence). V dropped 2 bases and J dropped 7 bases, with 12 bases sitting between them. The CDR3 runs to 14 residues. The CDR3 coding sequence is TGTGCCAGCAGCTTTAACCAGGGGACTGAAAAACTGTTTTTT. Residues: CASSFNQGTEKLFF.

This sequence joins TRBV5-8 and TRBJ1-1; D is uncertain. V was trimmed by 0 bases and J by 0 bases, leaving 6 bases between them. The germline gives CDR1 SGHTS, CDR2 YDEGEE. The length of the CDR3 is 14 residues. The CDR3 DNA reads as TGTGCCAGCAGCTTGGTCGGGGTGAACACTGAAGCTTTCTTT. Translation: CASSLVGVNTEAFF.

The rearrangement joins TRBV27 to TRBJ2-7, with 7 bases lining up with TRBD1. V lost 3 bases and J lost 4; bases outside the gene matches: 6. Germline-derived CDR1 and CDR2 are MNHEY and SMNVEV (reference sequence). The CDR3 is made up of 14 amino acids. CDR3 amino acids: CASSFLGGSYEQYF. The CDR3 DNA sequence: TGTGCCAGCAGTTTCTTAGGGGGCTCGTACGAGCAGTACTTC.

This chain links TRBV24-1 with TRBJ2-7; TRBD1 aligns across 8 bases. The J segment lost 5 bases and the V segment lost 3 bases, leaving 8 bases of the junction unmatched. CDR1 is KGHDR and CDR2 is SFDVKD in the germline V gene. This CDR3 is built from 15 residues. The CDR3 is CATSDPRTGYHEQYF. For the CDR3, the DNA is TGTGCCACCAGTGATCCCAGGACAGGGTATCACGAGCAGTACTTC.

This clone was observed a handful of times. The V and J genes are TRBV10-3 and TRBJ2-2; 7 positions agree with TRBD2. With 10 bases clipped from V and 8 bases from J, the junction kept 10 bases outside the gene matches. The CDR3 is 13 residues long. Germline CDR1 is ENHRY and CDR2 is SYGVKD. DNA for the CDR3: TGTGCCACCCGCCCGGGACTAAAGGGGGAGCTGTTTTTT. Translation: CATRPGLKGELFF.

The V and J genes are TRBV6-5 and TRBJ1-5, with 9 positions matching TRBD1. Germline V CDR1 and CDR2: MNHEY, SVGAGI. With 8 bases clipped from V and 5 bases from J, the junction kept 4 bases outside the gene matches. The CDR3 loop spans 13 amino acids. The CDR3 nucleotides are TGTGCCAGCCAGGACAGGGGACATCAGCCCCAGCATTTT. Residues: CASQDRGHQPQHF.

Here the CDR3 reads CASSPMTGRRNTIYF. DNA of the CDR3: TGTGCCAGCAGCCCTATGACAGGGCGGAGGAACACCATATATTTT. The chain carries TRBV7-9 and TRBJ1-3; 7 positions agree with TRBD1. With 5 bases clipped from V and 7 bases from J, the junction kept 11 bases outside the gene matches. CDR3 length: 15 residues. Germline V gene sequence: CDR1 SEHNR, CDR2 FQNEAQ (reference sequence).

V is TRBV19 and J is TRBJ2-7; 10 bases line up with TRBD1. The germline gives CDR1 LNHDA, CDR2 SQIVND (reference sequence). V shed 4 bases, J shed 5 bases, and the junction held 8 bases outside the gene matches. The CDR3 extends over 15 amino acids. The CDR3 DNA reads as TGTGCCAGTAGTACAACCGGGACAGGGGCCAACGAGCAGTACTTC. Translation gives CASSTTGTGANEQYF.

This chain joins TRBV7-2 and TRBJ1-4, with D possibly being TRBD1 (5 bases). The ends were cut back, 3 bases at V and 8 bases at J, with 13 bases in the middle. The germline V gene encodes CDR1 SGHTA and CDR2 FQGNSA. The CDR3 extends over 14 amino acids. This chain's CDR3 is CASSFQTTAEKLFF. The CDR3 nucleotides are TGTGCCAGCAGCTTTCAAACGACAGCCGAAAAACTGTTTTTT.

V gene TRBV6-6 combines with J gene TRBJ1-1, with D uncertain. V gave up 0 bases and J gave up 0 bases, with 8 bases separating them. CDR1 and CDR2 (germline): MNHNY, SVGAGI (reference sequence). The length of the CDR3 is 15 residues. CDR3 in amino acids: CASSYSVQLNTEAFF. The CDR3, as DNA: TGTGCCAGCAGTTACTCGGTACAGTTGAACACTGAAGCTTTCTTT.

The chain has TRBV5-6 and TRBJ2-7, with a possible D match to TRBD2 (5 bases). The CDR3 contains 14 residues. With 0 bases removed from V and 7 bases from J, the gap between germline ends came to 14 bases. The germline V gene has CDR1 SGHDT and CDR2 YYEEEE. DNA of the CDR3: TGTGCCAGCAGCTTGGGCGGGCCCGCCGGGGAGCAGTACTTC. Its protein product is CASSLGGPAGEQYF.

The rearrangement uses TRBV10-3 and TRBJ2-3; TRBD1 aligns across 7 bases. Germline lookup yields CDR1 ENHRY and CDR2 SYGVKD. This CDR3 is 13 amino acids long. Losses at the gene ends were 8 bases for V and 0 bases for J; bases not matched to a gene: 2. CDR3 nucleotides: TGTGCCATCTCGGGACAGAGCACAGATACGCAGTATTTT. Protein: CAISGQSTDTQYF.

This clone showed up just once. This chain joins TRBV29-1 and TRBJ1-1; TRBD1 matches at 7 bases. The CDR3 covers 13 residues. V gave up 6 bases and J gave up 5 bases; unmatched junction bases: 9. Germline V gene lookup returns CDR1 SQVTM and CDR2 ANQGSEA. CDR3 DNA sequence: TGCAGCGTGGACCCGACAGGGCAAACTGAAGCTTTCTTT. Residues: CSVDPTGQTEAFF.

V gene TRBV3-1 (or the pseudogene TRBV3-2) combines with J gene TRBJ2-7, with D tentatively TRBD1 (6 bases). V was pared by 7 bases and J by 0 bases, with 10 bases between. Germline loops: CDR1 LGHDT, CDR2 YNNKEL (reference sequence). This CDR3 spans 13 amino acids. The CDR3 bases are TGTGCCAGCAAACAGGGTGCCTCCTACGAGCAGTACTTC. This codes for CASKQGASYEQYF.

The chain combines TRBV2 with TRBJ2-3; 8 bases line up with TRBD2. The V segment lost 5 bases and the J segment 3 bases; nucleotides outside the gene matches: 4. CDR1 and CDR2 (germline): SNHLY, FYNNEI. This CDR3 region has 14 residues. The CDR3 nucleotides are TGTGCCAGCAGTACAGGACTAGCTACAGATACGCAGTATTTT. The encoded protein is CASSTGLATDTQYF.

The chain employs TRBV5-1 and TRBJ1-2; TRBD1 agrees at 10 bases. The CDR3 spans 13 residues. Germline V CDR1 and CDR2: SGHRS, YFSETQ. V gave up 4 bases and J gave up 6 bases; unmatched junction bases: 3. CDR3 region: CASSPGQGNGYTF. The CDR3 DNA reads TGCGCCAGCAGCCCGGGACAGGGGAATGGCTACACCTTC.

The V gene is TRBV30, the J gene TRBJ1-5, with D possibly matching TRBD1 (6 bases). The CDR3 contains 15 residues. Looked up from germline, CDR1 is GTSNPN and CDR2 is SVGIG (reference sequence). V lost 0 bases and J 2 bases, leaving 11 bases between the germline ends. CDR3 amino acids: CAWSVGRGGNQPQHF. DNA for the CDR3: TGTGCCTGGAGTGTCGGCAGGGGAGGCAATCAGCCCCAGCATTTT.

V is TRBV6-5 and J is TRBJ2-5, with TRBD1 matching over 8 bases. The germline V gene has CDR1 MNHEY and CDR2 SVGAGI. V dropped 6 bases and J dropped 4; count of bases not matched to a gene: 10. The CDR3 has 15 amino acids. CDR3 sequence (DNA): TGTGCCAGCAGCCCAACTGGACAGGGACGAGAGACCCAGTACTTC. It yields the protein CASSPTGQGRETQYF.

The chain has TRBV10-3 and TRBJ1-1; 7 bases fit TRBD1. Germline V lookup: CDR1 ENHRY, CDR2 SYGVKD. The CDR3 contains 15 residues. Trimming cost V 2 bases and J 1 base; bases outside gene matches: 4. The CDR3 bases are TGTGCCATCAGTGAGAATGAGGGGGCGAACACTGAAGCTTTCTTT. It translates to CAISENEGANTEAFF.

The chain employs TRBV4-3 and TRBJ1-4, with 7 nucleotides matching TRBD1. Germline V gene lookup returns CDR1 LGHNA and CDR2 YSLEER. The V and J ends lost 3 bases and 7 bases, in that order; junction bases with no gene match: 8. The CDR3 is 15 amino acids. The CDR3 sequence is CASSHSGGSSEKLFF. The CDR3 DNA sequence: TGCGCCAGCAGCCACTCAGGGGGAAGTAGTGAAAAACTGTTTTTT.

The CDR3 sequence is CASSPSGREQETQYF. The DNA for the CDR3 is TGTGCCAGCAGCCCCTCCGGCAGGGAACAAGAGACCCAGTACTTC. The chain employs TRBV27 and TRBJ2-5; a possible D gene is TRBD1 (5 bases). This CDR3 is built from 15 residues. V gave up 6 bases and J gave up 2 bases, with 16 bases separating them. CDR1 MNHEY and CDR2 SMNVEV come from the germline V gene (reference sequence).

The V and J genes are TRBV19 and TRBJ1-4; D ambiguous. The CDR3 contains 14 residues. Germline V gives CDR1 LNHDA, CDR2 SQIVND (reference sequence). V was cut by 3 bases and J by 5 bases, with 10 bases left in between. CDR3 sequence reads: CASSMAWENEKLFF. In DNA, the CDR3 is TGTGCCAGTAGTATGGCCTGGGAGAATGAAAAACTGTTTTTT.

The rearrangement joins TRBV15 to TRBJ2-1; D is undetermined. Trimming took off 4 bases at V and 2 bases at J, with 9 bases between the two ends. Germline V gene lookup returns CDR1 LNHNV and CDR2 YYDKDF (reference sequence). The CDR3 contains 14 residues. The CDR3 bases are TGTGCCACCAGCAAACGTACAGCCTACAATGAGCAGTTCTTC. Translating it yields CATSKRTAYNEQFF.